This TCR beta chain was identified during a study of CD8+ T cells in alopecia areata. Study details: The protocol delivered tofacitinib for 6 to 18 months, then withdrew it for 6 months.

cDNA prepared by RNA extraction and subsequent reverse transcription served as the template for sequencing. The table came from immunoSEQ multiplex PCR; TCRdb's copy has only in-frame clones and leaves some out. The sample holds 100,000 to 140,000 clones, roughly 84% seen once. This clone has more than one count but fewer than ten. The treatment: oral pan-JAK inhibitor, 5-10 mg twice daily. The CDR3 length is 16 residues. V lost 4 bases, J lost 8 bases, and 21 bases lay in between. The germline CDR1 and CDR2 sequences are MNHEY and SVGAGI. The chain employs TRBV6-5 and TRBJ2-1; tentatively, D is TRBD2 (6 bases). The sample consisted of CD8+ T cells sorted from blood, taken at week 24, from a patient treated with tofacitinib. The receptor's source is a human donor with alopecia areata. Here the CDR3 reads CASSSPPGGPYDEQFF. CDR3 in DNA: TGTGCCAGCAGTTCCCCCCCCGGGGGACCCTATGATGAGCAGTTCTTC.